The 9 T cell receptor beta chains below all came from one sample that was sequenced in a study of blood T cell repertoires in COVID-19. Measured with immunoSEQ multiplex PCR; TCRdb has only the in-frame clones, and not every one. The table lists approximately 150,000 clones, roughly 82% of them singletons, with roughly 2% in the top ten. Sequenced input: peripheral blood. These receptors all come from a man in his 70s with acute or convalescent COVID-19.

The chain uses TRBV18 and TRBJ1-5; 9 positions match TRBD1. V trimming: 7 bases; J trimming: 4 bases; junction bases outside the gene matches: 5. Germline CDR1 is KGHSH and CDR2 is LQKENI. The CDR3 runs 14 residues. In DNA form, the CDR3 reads TGTGCCAGCTGGACAGGGGTCAAAAATCAGCCCCAGCATTTT. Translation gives CASWTGVKNQPQHF. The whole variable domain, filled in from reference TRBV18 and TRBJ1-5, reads NAGVMQNPRHLVRRRGQEARLRCSPMKGHSHVYWYRQLPEEGLKFMVYLQKENIIDESGMPKERFSAEFPKEGPSILRIQQVVRGDSAAYFCASWTGVKNQPQHFGDGTRLSIL.

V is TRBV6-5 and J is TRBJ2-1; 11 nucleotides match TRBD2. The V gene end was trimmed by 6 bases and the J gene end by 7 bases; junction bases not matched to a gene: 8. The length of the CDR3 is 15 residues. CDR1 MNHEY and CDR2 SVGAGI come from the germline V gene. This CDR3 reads CASSPGTSGANEQFF. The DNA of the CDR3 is TGTGCCAGCAGCCCCGGGACTAGCGGCGCTAATGAGCAGTTCTTC.

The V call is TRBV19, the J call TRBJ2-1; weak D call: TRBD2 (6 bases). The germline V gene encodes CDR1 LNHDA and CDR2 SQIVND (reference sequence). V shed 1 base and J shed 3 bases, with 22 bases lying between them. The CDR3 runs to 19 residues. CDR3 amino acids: CASSIGPSSGASHYNEQFF. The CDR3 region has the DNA TGTGCCAGTAGTATAGGACCGAGTAGCGGAGCCTCGCACTACAATGAGCAGTTCTTC. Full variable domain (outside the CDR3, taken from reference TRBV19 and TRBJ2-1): DGGITQSPKYLFRKEGQNVTLSCEQNLNHDAMYWYRQDPGQGLRLIYYSQIVNDFQKGDIAEGYSVSREKKESFPLTVTSAQKNPTAFYLCASSIGPSSGASHYNEQFFGPGTRLTVL.

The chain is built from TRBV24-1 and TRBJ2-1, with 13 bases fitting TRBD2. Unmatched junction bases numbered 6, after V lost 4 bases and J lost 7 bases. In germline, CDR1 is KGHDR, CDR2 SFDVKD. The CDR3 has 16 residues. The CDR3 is CATSDPGLAGRNEQFF. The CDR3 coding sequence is TGTGCCACCAGTGACCCGGGACTAGCGGGGAGAAATGAGCAGTTCTTC.

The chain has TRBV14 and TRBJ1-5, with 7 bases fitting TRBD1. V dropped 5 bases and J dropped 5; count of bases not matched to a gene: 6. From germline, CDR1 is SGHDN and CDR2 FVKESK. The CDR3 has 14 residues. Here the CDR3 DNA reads TGTGCCAGCAGCTATGGACAGGTATATCAGCCCCAGCATTTT. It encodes CASSYGQVYQPQHF.

The CDR3 nucleotides read TGTGCCAGCAGTGCCGAGGGACAACGGGGCGCTGAGCAGTTCTTC. Translated: CASSAEGQRGAEQFF. This chain uses TRBV6-4 with TRBJ2-1; TRBD1 might be the D (6 bases). V shed 4 bases and J shed 9 bases, with 19 bases lying between them. Germline V gives CDR1 MRHNA, CDR2 SNTAGT. The CDR3 runs to 15 residues.

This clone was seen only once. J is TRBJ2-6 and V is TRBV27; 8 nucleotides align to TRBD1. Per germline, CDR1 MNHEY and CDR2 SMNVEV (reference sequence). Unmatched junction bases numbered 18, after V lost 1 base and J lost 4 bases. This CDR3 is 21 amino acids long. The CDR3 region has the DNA TGTGCCAGCAGTTTATGGGGTTTGCCACGGACAGGGTCTTCCGGGGCCAACGTCCTGACTTTC. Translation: CASSLWGLPRTGSSGANVLTF. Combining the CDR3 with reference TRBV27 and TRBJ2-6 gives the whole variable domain EAQVTQNPRYLITVTGKKLTVTCSQNMNHEYMSWYRQDPGLGLRQIYYSMNVEVTDKGDVPEGYKVSRKEKRNFPLILESPSPNQTSLYFCASSLWGLPRTGSSGANVLTFGAGSRLTVL.

CDR3 sequence (DNA): TGTGCCAGCAGCCCCTGGACAGGGGAGGTAAATGAGCAGTTCTTC. It codes for CASSPWTGEVNEQFF. V usage is TRBV11-2 and J usage is TRBJ2-1, with 9 bases matching TRBD1. V lost 5 bases, J lost 7 bases, and 9 bases stayed unmatched. The CDR3 is made up of 15 amino acids. Germline CDR1 reads SGHAT; CDR2 reads FQNNGV. Full variable domain (rest looked up from reference TRBV11-2 and TRBJ2-1): EAGVAQSPRYKIIEKRQSVAFWCNPISGHATLYWYQQILGQGPKLLIQFQNNGVVDDSQLPKDRFSAERLKGVDSTLKIQPAKLEDSAVYLCASSPWTGEVNEQFFGPGTRLTVL.

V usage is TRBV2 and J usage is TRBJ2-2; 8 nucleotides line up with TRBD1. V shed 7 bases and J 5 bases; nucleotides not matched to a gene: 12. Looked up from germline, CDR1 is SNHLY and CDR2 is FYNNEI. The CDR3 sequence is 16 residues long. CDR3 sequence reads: CASKVGQGVDTGELFF. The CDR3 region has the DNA TGTGCCAGCAAGGTTGGACAGGGAGTGGATACCGGGGAGCTGTTTTTT.